The 4 T cell receptor beta chains in this list originate from one sample, sequenced in a study of blood T cell repertoires in COVID-19. TCRdb's table, derived via immunoSEQ multiplex PCR, lists solely in-frame clones and lacks some. The top ten clones hold over 3.5% of a sample with under 200,000 clones, about 87% of them seen once. The sequencing input was peripheral blood. Source of these receptors: an older woman who had recovered from COVID-19.

This chain uses TRBV6-1 with TRBJ2-5, with 12 bases that match TRBD2. The CDR3 totals 18 residues. The trim removed 2 bases at V and 5 bases at J, leaving 12 bases unmatched. Per the germline V gene, CDR1 is MNHNS and CDR2 is SASEGT. This CDR3 is CASSEQGASGGARETQYF. Written as DNA, the CDR3 is TGTGCCAGCAGTGAACAAGGGGCTAGCGGGGGGGCCCGGGAGACCCAGTACTTC.

The chain recombines TRBV18 with TRBJ2-5; D may be TRBD1 (6 bases). V was cut by 3 bases and J by 1 base, with 15 bases left in between. CDR1 and CDR2 (germline): KGHSH, LQKENI. CDR3 length: 16 residues. CDR3 bases: TGTGCCAGCTCACCGTTCGTTCAGGGGACCCAAGAGACCCAGTACTTC. This encodes CASSPFVQGTQETQYF. The entire variable domain, with the rest obtained from reference TRBV18 and TRBJ2-5, is as follows: NAGVMQNPRHLVRRRGQEARLRCSPMKGHSHVYWYRQLPEEGLKFMVYLQKENIIDESGMPKERFSAEFPKEGPSILRIQQVVRGDSAAYFCASSPFVQGTQETQYFGPGTRLLVL.

This chain links TRBV2 with TRBJ1-2; 7 positions agree with TRBD1. Germline lookup yields CDR1 SNHLY and CDR2 FYNNEI. Germline trimming cut 8 bases from V and 0 bases from J; bases unmatched to any gene: 6. There are 14 residues in the CDR3. The CDR3 DNA is TGTGCCAGCGCTAGGGACAGTCCTAACTATGGCTACACCTTC. Translated: CASARDSPNYGYTF.

The genes are TRBV18 and TRBJ1-5, with D perhaps TRBD1 (6 bases). The V gene lost 6 bases and the J gene lost 4 bases, with 16 bases spanning the gap. The germline V gene encodes CDR1 KGHSH and CDR2 LQKENI. This CDR3 is built from 15 residues. CDR3 sequence (DNA): TGTGCCAGCTCGCTGTCACAGGGTACTAATCAGCCCCAGCATTTT. It translates to CASSLSQGTNQPQHF. Full variable domain (rest looked up from reference TRBV18 and TRBJ1-5): NAGVMQNPRHLVRRRGQEARLRCSPMKGHSHVYWYRQLPEEGLKFMVYLQKENIIDESGMPKERFSAEFPKEGPSILRIQQVVRGDSAAYFCASSLSQGTNQPQHFGDGTRLSIL.